The 10 T cell receptor beta chains below come from one sample, sequenced in a study of Ad26.COV2.S vaccination and SARS-CoV-2 variants. TCRdb's copy holds only in-frame clones and misses some; the assay was immunoSEQ multiplex PCR. Of 400,000 to 450,000 clones listed, about nine tenths are singletons. Stated treatment: around 19 received Ad26.COV2.S at low or high dose, single or two shots; about five received placebo; per-sample allocation not given. Sampling happened 63 days after the first vaccine or placebo injection. The input for sequencing was peripheral blood, taken in a trial of Ad26.COV2.S vaccine versus placebo. These receptors all stem from a person aged 18 to 65 who received the Ad26.COV2.S COVID-19 vaccine or a placebo.

The rearrangement uses TRBV7-2 and TRBJ2-3, with D uncertain. This CDR3 region has 14 residues. V was clipped by 0 bases and J by 4 bases, with 8 bases between them. CDR1 SGHTA and CDR2 FQGNSA come from the germline V gene. This chain's CDR3 is CASSLARAPDTQYF. The CDR3 DNA follows: TGTGCCAGCAGCTTAGCCCGAGCACCAGATACGCAGTATTTT.

This chain joins TRBV5-1 and TRBJ2-1; the D is unclear. Germline loops: CDR1 SGHRS, CDR2 YFSETQ. This CDR3 comprises 15 residues. V shed 2 bases and J shed 9 bases, with 18 bases lying between them. The CDR3 here is CASSFPDPGAAEQFF. The CDR3 coding sequence is TGCGCCAGCAGCTTTCCAGATCCCGGTGCTGCTGAGCAGTTCTTC.

This chain joins TRBV4-3 and TRBJ1-5, with unresolved D. From germline, CDR1 is LGHNA and CDR2 YSLEER. V shed 0 bases and J shed 7 bases, with 10 bases lying between them. The CDR3 covers 14 residues. The CDR3 region has the DNA TGCGCCAGCAGCCAAGAACGGCAGTCGCAGCCCCAGCATTTT. This translates into CASSQERQSQPQHF.

The J gene is TRBJ2-3, the V gene TRBV24-1; the match to TRBD2 covers 7 bases. The V gene's germline CDR1 is KGHDR and CDR2 SFDVKD. V lost 3 bases, J lost 6 bases, and 17 bases stayed unmatched. CDR3 length equals 18 residues. As DNA, the CDR3 is TGTGCCACCAGTGATCCCAGGTTTGGACTAGGGGTTGGTGATACGCAGTATTTT. Translation: CATSDPRFGLGVGDTQYF.

The rearrangement uses TRBV2 and TRBJ2-7; TRBD1 agrees at 10 bases. CDR1 and CDR2 from the germline V gene are SNHLY and FYNNEI. The CDR3 is 13 residues long. The J segment lost 6 bases and the V segment lost 7 bases, leaving 6 bases of the junction unmatched. The CDR3 sequence is CASTRDRGGEQYF. The CDR3 DNA sequence: TGTGCCAGCACCCGGGACAGGGGTGGCGAGCAGTACTTC.

The chain recombines TRBV27 with TRBJ2-1; 8 bases match TRBD2. This CDR3 comprises 14 residues. The V gene's germline CDR1 is MNHEY and CDR2 SMNVEV (reference sequence). The ends lost 2 bases at V and 7 bases at J; junction bases unmatched: 4. The CDR3: CASSLSGRRNEQFF. CDR3 bases: TGTGCCAGCAGTTTAAGCGGGAGAAGGAATGAGCAGTTCTTC.

About this clone itself: The same CDR3 can be traced to other DNA sequences in this sample. This chain joins TRBV7-2 and TRBJ1-5, with D hard to call. Germline V gives CDR1 SGHTA, CDR2 FQGNSA. Trimming cost V 1 base and J 7 bases, with 8 bases left between them. This CDR3 spans 13 amino acids. The CDR3 sequence: CASSLVRNQPQHF. CDR3 sequence (DNA): TGTGCCAGCAGCTTAGTAAGAAACCAGCCCCAGCATTTT.

The J gene is TRBJ2-1, the V gene TRBV4-2; TRBD2 matches 8 bases. CDR1 and CDR2 from the germline V gene are LGHNA and YNFKEQ. This CDR3 region has 14 residues. The J segment lost 9 bases and the V segment lost 1 base, leaving 5 bases of the junction unmatched. In nucleotides, the CDR3 is TGTGCCAGCAGCCAAGTGGCGGGACTAGTTGAGCAGTTCTTC. It translates to CASSQVAGLVEQFF.

V is TRBV7-9 and J is TRBJ2-1; 12 bases agree with TRBD2. This CDR3 comprises 17 residues. CDR1 is SEHNR, CDR2 FQNEAQ, per germline (reference sequence). V lost 5 bases to trimming and J lost 6 bases; unmatched junction nucleotides: 11. The CDR3 here is CASSDLLLAGGGNEQFF. The CDR3 coding sequence is TGTGCCAGCAGCGACCTCCTACTAGCGGGAGGAGGCAATGAGCAGTTCTTC.

This rearrangement joins TRBV30 to TRBJ2-5; 9 bases line up with TRBD1. Trimming cost V 0 bases and J 7 bases; bases outside gene matches: 3. The germline CDR1 and CDR2 sequences are GTSNPN and SVGIG (reference sequence). The CDR3 is 13 residues long. CDR3 nucleotides: TGTGCCTGGAGTGTACAGGGGGCCGGGACCCAGTACTTC. This translates into CAWSVQGAGTQYF.